This entry concerns a single T cell receptor beta chain. What it binds is unknown. This CDR3 has 16 residues. CDR1 and CDR2 (germline): DFQATT, SNEGSKA (reference sequence). With V trimmed by 0 bases and J by 0 bases, 6 bases remained unmatched. General study points: Tumor-infiltrating Treg TCR alpha and beta sequences overlapped most with tumor naive CD4+ T cells, then blood naive. Tumor memory CD4+ T cell TCR gene usage clustered with blood and lymph node memory CD4+ cells and lymph node naive CD4+ cells.

CD25-based Treg depletion was applied to purified naive CD4+ T cells. After constant-region reverse-primer amplification, full-length variable regions underwent semi-nested PCR with Nested Universal Primer A. TCRdb ran MiXCR on the 5' RACE reads and lists one entry per CDR3 protein. The profile shows around 29,000 distinct CDR3 sequences, roughly 24% of them singletons. V usage is TRBV20-1 and J usage is TRBJ1-1, with TRBD1 identical over 8 bases. The specimen was naive CD4+ T cells sorted from a lymph node. Noted subset: naive CD4+ T cells, CD4+CD45RA+CD25-. The receptor was derived from a female donor with breast cancer. The CDR3: CSARERRTGLNTEAFF. The CDR3, as DNA: TGCAGTGCTAGAGAGAGGAGGACAGGGTTGAACACTGAAGCTTTCTTT.